The next 20 T cell receptor beta chains were all read from a single sample in a study of blood T cell repertoires in COVID-19. Produced via immunoSEQ multiplex PCR; TCRdb's table is partial and in-frame only. The table shows some 260,000 clones, with 70% to 90% occurring only once. Sequenced input: peripheral blood. These receptor sequences come from a man in his late teens or twenties with active or convalescent COVID-19.

The chain uses TRBV10-1 and TRBJ2-7; D is perhaps TRBD2 (5 bases). V was clipped by 6 bases and J by 7 bases, with 25 bases between them. CDR1 and CDR2 from the germline V gene are WNHNN and SYGVQD (reference sequence). The CDR3 extends over 16 amino acids. The DNA for the CDR3 is TGCGCCAGCAGCCGTAAGATCGGGAAGGACCTACGAGAGCAGTACTTC. This encodes CASSRKIGKDLREQYF.

The chain joins TRBV4-3 to TRBJ2-5; TRBD1 aligns across 7 bases. Germline lookup yields CDR1 LGHNA and CDR2 YSLEER. The CDR3 has 16 residues. Trimming cost V 1 base and J 5 bases; bases outside gene matches: 10. The CDR3 nucleotides read TGCGCCAGCAGCCAAGGGTCGACAGGGCGCATCGAGACCCAGTACTTC. Translation: CASSQGSTGRIETQYF.

The J gene is TRBJ1-1, the V gene TRBV5-5; a possible D gene is TRBD1 (5 bases). Deletions cut 0 bases from V and 0 bases from J, with 18 bases between. This CDR3 region has 18 residues. Germline V gives CDR1 SGHKS, CDR2 YYEKEE (reference sequence). The CDR3 protein is CASSLGGGEGALNTEAFF. DNA of the CDR3: TGTGCCAGCAGCTTGGGGGGAGGTGAAGGGGCCCTGAACACTGAAGCTTTCTTT.

J is TRBJ1-1 and V is TRBV15, with D possibly being TRBD1 (6 bases). The CDR3 is made up of 15 amino acids. The V end lost 0 bases, the J end lost 7 bases, and 15 bases lay between the germline ends. CDR1 and CDR2 from the germline V gene are LNHNV and YYDKDF (reference sequence). The CDR3 region has the DNA TGTGCCACCAGCAGAGATCGAGGGACAAGATTTGAAGCTTTCTTT. It is translated as CATSRDRGTRFEAFF.

V and J are TRBV7-6 and TRBJ1-6; possible D gene TRBD1, 6 bases. CDR1 and CDR2 (germline): SGHVS, FNYEAQ. V was cut by 7 bases and J by 8 bases, with 12 bases left in between. The CDR3 extends over 13 amino acids. CDR3: CASNSGQYSPLHF. The CDR3 nucleotides are TGTGCCAGCAACTCGGGACAATATTCACCCCTCCACTTT.

V usage is TRBV4-3 and J usage is TRBJ1-4, with TRBD1 as a possible D gene (5 bases). The CDR3 extends over 18 amino acids. Per the germline V gene, CDR1 is LGHNA and CDR2 is YSLEER. V gave up 0 bases and J gave up 7 bases, with 21 bases separating them. The CDR3 nucleotides read TGCGCCAGCAGCCAAGAAACCGACCGGGGAGGGGCAAGTGAAAAACTGTTTTTT. As protein: CASSQETDRGGASEKLFF.

This chain links TRBV4-1 with TRBJ1-1; maybe TRBD1 (6 bases). V shed 0 bases and J shed 4 bases, with 15 bases lying between them. Germline V gives CDR1 MGHRA, CDR2 YSYEKL. The CDR3 has 16 residues. CDR3 protein: CASSQDYNRAGTEAFF. Written as DNA, the CDR3 is TGCGCCAGCAGCCAAGATTATAACAGGGCGGGCACTGAAGCTTTCTTT.

The chain is built from TRBV7-8 and TRBJ1-1, with D perhaps TRBD1 (6 bases). Per the germline V gene, CDR1 is SGHVS and CDR2 is FQNEAQ. The CDR3 contains 15 residues. The V and J ends lost 5 bases and 5 bases respectively, with 18 bases between them. In DNA form, the CDR3 reads TGTGCCAGCAGCCCCCGACAGGTCGAGTTGACTGAAGCTTTCTTT. Protein: CASSPRQVELTEAFF.

The V gene is TRBV24-1, the J gene TRBJ2-1, with 11 bases aligning to TRBD2. The CDR3 covers 16 residues. Per the germline V gene, CDR1 is KGHDR and CDR2 is SFDVKD. V trimming: 3 bases; J trimming: 4 bases; junction bases outside the gene matches: 4. This CDR3 is CATSDPGTSGYNEQFF. In DNA form, the CDR3 reads TGTGCCACCAGTGATCCCGGGACTAGCGGTTACAATGAGCAGTTCTTC.

J is TRBJ2-5 and V is TRBV7-2; D possibly corresponds to TRBD2 (5 bases). Per germline, CDR1 SGHTA and CDR2 FQGNSA. The V end was cut by 6 bases, the J end by 5 bases, with 13 bases between. CDR3 size: 13 residues. The CDR3 loop is CASRRPGKETQYF. The CDR3 DNA is TGTGCCAGCAGGCGGCCGGGGAAGGAGACCCAGTACTTC.

The V call is TRBV2, the J call TRBJ2-1; 7 bases are shared with TRBD1. This CDR3 spans 15 amino acids. Germline trimming cut 4 bases from V and 6 bases from J; bases unmatched to any gene: 9. CDR1 and CDR2 (germline): SNHLY, FYNNEI. As DNA, the CDR3 is TGTGCCAGCAGTGTCCCGGGACAGAGCTCCAATGAGCAGTTCTTC. Encoded protein: CASSVPGQSSNEQFF.

This sequence joins TRBV14 and TRBJ2-5, with 16 bases lining up with TRBD2. V shed 0 bases, J shed 5 bases, and the junction held 9 bases outside the gene matches. Looked up from germline, CDR1 is SGHDN and CDR2 is FVKESK. The CDR3 runs 19 residues. Here the CDR3 reads CASSQDMGTSGRAMETQYF. CDR3 nucleotide sequence: TGTGCCAGCAGCCAAGATATGGGGACTAGCGGGAGGGCGATGGAGACCCAGTACTTC.

The gene calls are TRBV27 and TRBJ2-1, with 7 bases identical to TRBD2. V was pared by 6 bases and J by 3 bases, with 11 bases of the junction left unmatched. The CDR3 is made up of 16 amino acids. Looked up from germline, CDR1 is MNHEY and CDR2 is SMNVEV (reference sequence). CDR3 sequence (DNA): TGTGCCAGCAGAAATGGCGCGGGGGATTTCTACAATGAGCAGTTCTTC. Its translation: CASRNGAGDFYNEQFF.

The chain is built from TRBV19 and TRBJ2-7; the D gene is possibly TRBD2 (6 bases). Germline V gene sequence: CDR1 LNHDA, CDR2 SQIVND (reference sequence). V gave up 2 bases and J gave up 0 bases, with 11 bases separating them. The CDR3 loop spans 15 amino acids. The CDR3 region is CASSISASASYEQYF. Written as DNA, the CDR3 is TGTGCCAGTAGTATATCGGCTAGCGCCTCCTACGAGCAGTACTTC.

The chain has TRBV7-2 and TRBJ2-1; 7 bases are a match to TRBD1. V shed 5 bases and J 4 bases; nucleotides not matched to a gene: 5. Germline CDR1 is SGHTA and CDR2 is FQGNSA. CDR3 length equals 14 residues. The CDR3 is CASSRTGIYNEQFF. CDR3 DNA sequence: TGTGCCAGCAGCCGGACAGGCATTTACAATGAGCAGTTCTTC.

The chain is built from TRBV19 and TRBJ2-2; a possible D gene is TRBD2 (6 bases). Trimming left V 1 base short and J 5 bases short, with 8 bases between. The CDR3 spans 14 residues. Looked up from germline, CDR1 is LNHDA and CDR2 is SQIVND (reference sequence). The CDR3 bases are TGTGCCAGTAGTATAGTGGAGGGTACCGGGGAGCTGTTTTTT. It encodes CASSIVEGTGELFF. The full variable domain, in which reference TRBV19 and TRBJ2-2 provide the parts outside the CDR3, is DGGITQSPKYLFRKEGQNVTLSCEQNLNHDAMYWYRQDPGQGLRLIYYSQIVNDFQKGDIAEGYSVSREKKESFPLTVTSAQKNPTAFYLCASSIVEGTGELFFGEGSRLTVL.

This chain connects TRBV19 to TRBJ1-1, with D maybe TRBD1 (6 bases). Germline values: CDR1 LNHDA, CDR2 SQIVND (reference sequence). The CDR3 is 15 amino acids. Trimming removed 3 bases at V and 0 bases at J, with 11 bases between. CDR3 in DNA: TGTGCCAGTAGTATCCAGGGGACGATGAACACTGAAGCTTTCTTT. This translates into CASSIQGTMNTEAFF.

The chain joins TRBV7-6 to TRBJ2-2; the match to TRBD2 covers 13 bases. Germline V gene data show CDR1 as SGHVS and CDR2 as FNYEAQ. The CDR3 loop spans 19 amino acids. Losses at the gene ends were 2 bases for V and 0 bases for J; bases not matched to a gene: 6. In nucleotides, the CDR3 is TGTGCCAGCAGCTTAAGGACTAGCGGGAGAGCGGCGAACACCGGGGAGCTGTTTTTT. Translation: CASSLRTSGRAANTGELFF.

The chain carries TRBV6-6 and TRBJ2-5; tentatively, D is TRBD1 (6 bases). Between the trimmed V and J ends, which lost 2 bases and 3 bases, there was a span of 10 bases. The CDR3 is 14 amino acids. CDR1 and CDR2 (germline): MNHNY, SVGAGI (reference sequence). The CDR3 sequence is CASSYPWTEETQYF. The CDR3 DNA is TGTGCCAGCAGTTACCCTTGGACAGAAGAGACCCAGTACTTC.

V is TRBV18 and J is TRBJ2-3, with D hard to call. Per germline, CDR1 KGHSH and CDR2 LQKENI. Trimming shortened V by 0 bases and J by 2 bases, and 3 bases separated the two germline ends. The length of the CDR3 is 13 residues. The CDR3 region is CASSPPVTDTQYF. As DNA, the CDR3 is TGTGCCAGCTCACCACCCGTCACAGATACGCAGTATTTT.